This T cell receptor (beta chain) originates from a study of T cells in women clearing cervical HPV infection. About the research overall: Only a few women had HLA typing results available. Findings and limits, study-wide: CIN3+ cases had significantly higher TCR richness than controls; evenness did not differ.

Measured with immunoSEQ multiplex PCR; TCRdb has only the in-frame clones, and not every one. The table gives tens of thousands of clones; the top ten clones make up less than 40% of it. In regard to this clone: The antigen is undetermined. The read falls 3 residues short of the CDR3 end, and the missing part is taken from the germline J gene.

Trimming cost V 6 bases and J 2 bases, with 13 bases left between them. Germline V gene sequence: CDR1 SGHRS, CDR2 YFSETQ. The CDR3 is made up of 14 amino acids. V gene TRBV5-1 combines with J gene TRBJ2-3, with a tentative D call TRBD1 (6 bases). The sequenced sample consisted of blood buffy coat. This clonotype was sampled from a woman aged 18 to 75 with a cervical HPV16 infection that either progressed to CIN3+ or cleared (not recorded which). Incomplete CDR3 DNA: TGCGCCAGCAACCAGGGGTTGGTCACAGATACG. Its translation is CASNQGLVTDT. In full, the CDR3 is CASNQGLVTDTQYF.